The source of this TCR beta chain is a study of T cell repertoires in cytomegalovirus infection (dated 2019 in TCRdb). At the level of the whole study: Donor HLA type was relevant to the analysis, as public TCR beta signatures indicated carriage of CMV infection together with the matching HLA type.

The CDR3 measures 13 amino acids from cysteine to phenylalanine. The entry retains the CDR3 DNA only, 39 bases that are in frame from base 1. Per the germline V gene, SGHTA is the CDR1 and FQGNSA is the CDR2. V loses 4 bases, J loses 4 bases, and the germline ends lie 11 bases apart. Broad study findings and their caveats: The ex vivo response was dominated by HLA-C-restricted CMV-specific TCR beta clonotypes, which also provided the single most frequent clonotype in two of eight donors. In both this cohort and an independent cohort of a few hundred donors, the cumulative frequency of public TCR beta family members distinguished carriers of CMV infection plus the relevant HLA type.

This clonotype came up many times. Its antigen specificity is not known. No base quality values were provided; no much bigger clone lies one nucleotide off. For sequencing, an Illumina HiSeq 1500 was employed. TCRdb cleaned the public reads at Q25 with fastp, built clones with MiXCR and kept in-frame beta chains. A single entry per CDR3 protein holds the most common genes and DNA from its merged rows. This sample has 510,000 or so distinct CDR3 sequences in its table, and 26% of those were observed once. The top ten constitute roughly an eighth of the sample. Sequencing was carried out using PBMCs. The chain employs TRBV7-2 and TRBJ2-7, with no confident D gene call. This TCR derives from a human donor in good health (CMV status not recorded). Some clones in this sample may be carry-over from other donors' samples. The sequenced DNA is TGTGCCAGCAGCTCGCGACCGCTTTACGAGCAGTACTTC. The translation is CASSSRPLYEQYF.